Below, one TCR beta chain is given with its context. Its antigen is not identified. These data are taken from a study of T-cell memory formation after mild COVID-19. Study at large: TCR clustering was largely donor specific.

Each CDR3 protein gets one entry after TCRdb re-called the 5' RACE reads with MiXCR. The repertoire has about 57,000 distinct CDR3 sequences, approximately 12% of them found once; the top ten carry approximately 26%. CDR3 length: 16 amino acids. Germline CDR1 SGHTA, CDR2 FQGTGA. Trimming cost V 2 bases and J 2 bases; bases outside gene matches: 6. Study-wide points: The finding that pre-infection memory included some responding clones suggested that cross-reactive memory joined. The authors left the SARS-CoV-2 specificity of second-wave clones peaking on day 37 unconfirmed. Contracting clones from day 15 to 85 had balanced CD4/CD8; later expanders favoured CD4+.

The chain uses TRBV7-3 and TRBJ2-3; 8 bases line up with TRBD2. The TCR sequence derives from a man aged 18 to 29 who had mild COVID-19 (a few samples of this study predate the infection). Cell type and time point are not known. Sequenced input: PBMCs or a T cell subset sorted from them (not recorded which). CDR3 DNA sequence: TGTGCCAGCAGCTTAGGCGGGGGGAAATTCACAGATACGCAGTATTTT. This translates into CASSLGGGKFTDTQYF.